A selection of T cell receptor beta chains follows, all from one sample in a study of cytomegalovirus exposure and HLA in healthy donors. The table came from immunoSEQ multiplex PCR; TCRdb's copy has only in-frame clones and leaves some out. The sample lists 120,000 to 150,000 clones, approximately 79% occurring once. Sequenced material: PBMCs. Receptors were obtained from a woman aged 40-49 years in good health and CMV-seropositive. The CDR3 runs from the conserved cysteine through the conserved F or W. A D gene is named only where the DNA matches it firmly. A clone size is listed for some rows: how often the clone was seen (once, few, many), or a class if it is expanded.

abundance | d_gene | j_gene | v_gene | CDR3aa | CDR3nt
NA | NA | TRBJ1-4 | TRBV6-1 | CASSEGHGGHEKLFF | TGTGCCAGCAGTGAAGGGCATGGAGGTCATGAAAAACTGTTTTTT
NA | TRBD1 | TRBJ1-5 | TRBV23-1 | CASSQGTGALSQPQHF | TGCGCCAGCAGTCAAGGGACAGGGGCGCTTTCTCAGCCCCAGCATTTT
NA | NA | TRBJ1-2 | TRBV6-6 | CASRPQQRVNYGYTF | TGTGCCAGCAGACCACAACAGCGGGTCAACTATGGCTACACCTTC
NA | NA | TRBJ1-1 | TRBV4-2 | CASSQEALGGEAEAFF | TGTGCCAGCAGCCAAGAGGCCCTGGGAGGGGAGGCTGAAGCTTTCTTT
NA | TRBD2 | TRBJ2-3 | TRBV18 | CASSPPGGASGTDTQYF | TGTGCCAGCTCACCTCCCGGGGGGGCTTCTGGCACAGATACGCAGTATTTT
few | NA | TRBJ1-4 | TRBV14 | CASSQVAGSTNEKLFF | TGTGCCAGCAGCCAAGTTGCGGGCTCAACTAATGAAAAACTGTTTTTT
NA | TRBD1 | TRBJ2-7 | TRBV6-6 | CASSPTGGSHEQYF | TGTGCCAGCAGTCCGACAGGGGGCTCCCACGAGCAGTACTTC
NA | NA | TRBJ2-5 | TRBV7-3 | CASNSGTSRAETQYF | TGTGCCAGCAATTCGGGGACTTCGAGGGCCGAGACCCAGTACTTC
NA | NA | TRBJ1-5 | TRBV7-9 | CASSLFPEPQHF | TGTGCCAGCAGCTTATTTCCTGAGCCCCAGCATTTT
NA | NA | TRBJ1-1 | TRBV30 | CAWRFGVNTEAFF | TGTGCCTGGAGGTTCGGGGTTAACACTGAAGCTTTCTTT
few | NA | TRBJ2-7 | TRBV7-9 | CASSGETYEQYF | TGTGCCAGCAGCGGGGAGACTTACGAGCAGTACTTC
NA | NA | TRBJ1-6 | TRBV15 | CATSSLYNSPLHF | TGTGCCACCAGCAGCCTTTATAATTCACCCCTCCACTTT
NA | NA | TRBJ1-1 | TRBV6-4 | CASSVTGNTEAFF | TGTGCCAGCAGTGTTACAGGGAACACTGAAGCTTTCTTT
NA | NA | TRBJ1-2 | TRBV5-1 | CASSLAGANYGYTF | TGCGCCAGCAGCTTGGCCGGGGCTAACTATGGCTACACCTTC
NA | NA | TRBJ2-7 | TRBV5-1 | CASSFGGTQSGEQYF | TGCGCCAGCAGCTTTGGGGGGACTCAATCGGGCGAGCAGTACTTC
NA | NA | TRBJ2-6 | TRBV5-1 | CASSYQYSGANVLTF | TGCGCCAGCAGTTATCAGTATTCTGGGGCCAACGTCCTGACTTTC
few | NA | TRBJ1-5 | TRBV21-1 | CASSKGSQGGQPQHF | TGTGCCAGCAGCAAAGGAAGTCAGGGGGGTCAGCCCCAGCATTTT
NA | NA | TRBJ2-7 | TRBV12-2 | CASRSSSGGRYEQYF | TGTGCAAGTCGCTCCTCTAGCGGGGGAAGATACGAGCAGTACTTC
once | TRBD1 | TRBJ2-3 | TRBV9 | CASSVTGIDTQYF | TGTGCCAGCAGCGTGACAGGGATAGATACGCAGTATTTT
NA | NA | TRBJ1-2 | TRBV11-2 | CASSLAANYGYTF | TGTGCCAGCAGCTTAGCAGCTAACTATGGCTACACCTTC
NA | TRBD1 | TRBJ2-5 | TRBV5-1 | CASRSTGTVQETQYF | TGCGCCAGCAGGAGTACCGGGACAGTCCAAGAGACCCAGTACTTC
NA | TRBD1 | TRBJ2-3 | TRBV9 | CASSSRQGATDTQYF | TGTGCCAGCAGCTCCCGACAGGGGGCAACGGATACGCAGTATTTT
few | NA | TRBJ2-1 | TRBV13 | CASRATGPGNEQFF | TGTGCCAGCAGAGCTACAGGGCCAGGGAATGAGCAGTTCTTC
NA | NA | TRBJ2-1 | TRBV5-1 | CASSLRLSYNGQFF | TGCGCCAGCAGCTTGAGACTATCCTACAATGGGCAGTTCTTC
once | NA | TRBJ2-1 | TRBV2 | CASRLGQSEQFF | TGTGCCAGCAGGCTCGGACAGAGTGAGCAGTTCTTC
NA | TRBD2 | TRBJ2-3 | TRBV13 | CASSEGTSGGTDTQYF | TGTGCCAGCAGCGAAGGGACTAGCGGGGGGACAGATACGCAGTATTTT
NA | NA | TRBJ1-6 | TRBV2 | CASTPSAGANSPLHF | TGTGCCAGCACCCCGTCGGCAGGGGCGAATTCACCCCTCCACTTT
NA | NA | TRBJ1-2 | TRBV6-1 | CASSEAGGYGYTF | TGTGCCAGCAGTGAAGCAGGGGGCTATGGCTACACCTTC
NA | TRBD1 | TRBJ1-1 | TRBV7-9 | CASSGGQGLWNTEAFF | TGTGCCAGCAGTGGGGGACAGGGGTTATGGAACACTGAAGCTTTCTTT
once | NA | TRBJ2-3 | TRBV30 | CAWNPGGTDTQYF | TGTGCCTGGAATCCCGGGGGCACAGATACGCAGTATTTT
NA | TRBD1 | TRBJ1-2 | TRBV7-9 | CASRLALGQGYGYTF | TGTGCCAGCAGACTCGCCCTAGGACAGGGCTATGGCTACACCTTC
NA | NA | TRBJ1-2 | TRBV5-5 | CASTPEASATYGYTF | TGTGCCAGCACCCCTGAGGCCAGTGCAACCTATGGCTACACCTTC
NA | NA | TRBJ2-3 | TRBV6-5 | CASGRDTQYF | TGTGCCAGCGGCCGAGATACGCAGTATTTT
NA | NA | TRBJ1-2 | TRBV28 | CASSPLALGYTF | TGTGCCAGCAGCCCTTTAGCGTTAGGCTACACCTTC
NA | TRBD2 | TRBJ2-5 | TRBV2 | CASSGDYEETQYF | TGTGCCAGCAGTGGGGACTATGAAGAGACCCAGTACTTC
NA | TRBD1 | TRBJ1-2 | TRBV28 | CASRPSTGAGYGYTF | TGTGCCAGCAGGCCTTCGACAGGGGCTGGCTATGGCTACACCTTC
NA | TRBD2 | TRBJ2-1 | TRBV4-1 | CASSQDGTSGALPVF | TGCGCCAGCAGCCAAGACGGGACTAGCGGGGCCCTCCCGGTCTTC
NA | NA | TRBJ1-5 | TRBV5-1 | CASSPGTSSNQPQHF | TGCGCCAGCAGCCCGGGGACATCTAGCAATCAGCCCCAGCATTTT
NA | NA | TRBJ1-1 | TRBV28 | CASSFRVRGRGNTEAFF | TGTGCCAGCAGTTTCCGCGTACGGGGCAGGGGGAACACTGAAGCTTTCTTT
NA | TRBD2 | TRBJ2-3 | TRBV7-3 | CASSQTSGGADTQYF | TGTGCCAGCAGCCAAACTAGCGGGGGGGCAGATACGCAGTATTTT
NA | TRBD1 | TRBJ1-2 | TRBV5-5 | CASSFTGTGVSGYTF | TGTGCCAGCAGCTTCACCGGGACAGGGGTTTCAGGCTACACCTTC
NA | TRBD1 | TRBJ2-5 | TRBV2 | CATSRQGTPQGQETQYF | TGTGCCACCTCAAGACAGGGAACCCCCCAGGGCCAAGAGACCCAGTACTTC
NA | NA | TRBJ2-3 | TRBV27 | CASSTPLGGRTDTQYF | TGTGCCAGCAGTACCCCGTTGGGGGGGCGCACAGATACGCAGTATTTT
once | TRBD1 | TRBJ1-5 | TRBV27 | CASKLTGEYQPQHF | TGTGCCAGCAAGCTGACAGGGGAGTATCAGCCCCAGCATTTT
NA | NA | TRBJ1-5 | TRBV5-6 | CASSLQGGQPQHF | TGTGCCAGCAGCTTGCAAGGGGGTCAGCCCCAGCATTTT
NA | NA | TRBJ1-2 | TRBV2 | CASSFIGRDYGYTF | TGTGCCAGCAGTTTTATCGGGCGGGACTATGGCTACACCTTC
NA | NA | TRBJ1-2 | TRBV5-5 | CASSLEEGQMAYGYTF | TGTGCCAGCAGCTTGGAGGAGGGCCAAATGGCCTATGGCTACACCTTC
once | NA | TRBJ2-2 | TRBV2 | CASSVGQGGTGELFF | TGTGCCAGCAGTGTTGGCCAGGGGGGCACCGGGGAGCTGTTTTTT
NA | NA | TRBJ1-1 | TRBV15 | CATSRASGGGRTEAFF | TGTGCCACCAGCAGAGCCTCGGGGGGAGGGAGGACTGAAGCTTTCTTT
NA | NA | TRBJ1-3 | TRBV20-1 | CSAPTGNTIYF | TGCAGTGCACCGACAGGAAACACCATATATTTT
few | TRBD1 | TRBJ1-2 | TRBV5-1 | CASSRGGQGLLDYGYTF | TGCGCCAGCAGCCGGGGGGGACAGGGCCTCCTCGACTATGGCTACACCTTC
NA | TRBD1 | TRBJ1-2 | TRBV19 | CASSILLDRSYGYTF | TGTGCCAGTAGTATACTTTTGGACAGGTCGTATGGCTACACCTTC
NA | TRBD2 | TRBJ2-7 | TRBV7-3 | CASSSSGGIYEQYF | TGTGCCAGCAGCTCTTCCGGGGGGATCTACGAGCAGTACTTC
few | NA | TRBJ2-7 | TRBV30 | CAWSLSYEQYF | TGTGCCTGGAGTCTCTCCTACGAGCAGTACTTC
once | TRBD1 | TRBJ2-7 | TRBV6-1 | CAHSTQGQGPYEQYF | TGTGCCCACTCTACTCAGGGACAGGGACCCTACGAGCAGTACTTC